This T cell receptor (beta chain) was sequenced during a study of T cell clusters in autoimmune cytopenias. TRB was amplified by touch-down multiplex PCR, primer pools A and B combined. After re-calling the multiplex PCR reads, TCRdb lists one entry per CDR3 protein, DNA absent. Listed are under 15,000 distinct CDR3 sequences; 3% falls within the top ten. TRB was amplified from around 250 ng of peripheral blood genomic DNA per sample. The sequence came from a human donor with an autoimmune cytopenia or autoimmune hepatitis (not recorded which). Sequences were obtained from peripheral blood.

The CDR3 loop is CASTGRGDTGELFF. The J gene is TRBJ2-2, the V gene TRBV6-1; TCRdb outputs TRBD2, but without DNA this stays unchecked. Germline CDR1 is MNHNS and CDR2 is SASEGT. CDR3 length: 14 residues.